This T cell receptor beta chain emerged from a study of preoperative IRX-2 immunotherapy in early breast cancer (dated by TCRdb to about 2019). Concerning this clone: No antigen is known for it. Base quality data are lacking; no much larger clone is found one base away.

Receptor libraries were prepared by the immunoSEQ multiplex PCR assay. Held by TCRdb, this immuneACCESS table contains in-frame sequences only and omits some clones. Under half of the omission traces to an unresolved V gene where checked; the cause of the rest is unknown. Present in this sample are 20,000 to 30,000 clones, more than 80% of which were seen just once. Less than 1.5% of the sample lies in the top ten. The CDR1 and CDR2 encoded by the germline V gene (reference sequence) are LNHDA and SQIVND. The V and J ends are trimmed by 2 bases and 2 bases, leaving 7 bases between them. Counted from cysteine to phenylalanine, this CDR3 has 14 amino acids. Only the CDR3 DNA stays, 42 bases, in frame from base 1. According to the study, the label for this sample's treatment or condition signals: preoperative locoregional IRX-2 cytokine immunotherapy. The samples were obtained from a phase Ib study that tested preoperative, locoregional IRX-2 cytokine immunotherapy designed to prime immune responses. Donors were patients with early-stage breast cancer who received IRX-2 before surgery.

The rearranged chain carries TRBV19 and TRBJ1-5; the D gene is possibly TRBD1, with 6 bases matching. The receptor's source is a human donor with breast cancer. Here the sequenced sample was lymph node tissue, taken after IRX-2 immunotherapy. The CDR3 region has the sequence CASSISGGNQPQHF. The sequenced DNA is TGTGCCAGTAGTATATCAGGGGGCAATCAGCCCCAGCATTTT.